This T cell receptor beta chain stems from a study of CXCR3-negative and CXCR3-positive naive CD8 T cells. Findings of the study overall: TRB CDR3s of CXCR3-positive naive cells were more hydrophobic than those of CXCR3-negative naive cells.

The CDR3 has 14 residues. In germline, CDR1 is SGHTA, CDR2 FQGNSA. The authors prepared UMI-labeled TRB cDNA libraries by 5' RACE. TCRdb reprocessed the 5' RACE reads and stores each CDR3 protein as one record, lacking DNA. Its table records 140,000 to 150,000 distinct CDR3 sequences. About this clonotype: Its antigen is as yet unknown.

This sequence joins TRBV7-2 and TRBJ2-7; the D call from TCRdb, TRBD1, cannot be confirmed without DNA. This clonotype was sampled from a human donor in good health. Some clones in this sample may be carry-over from other donors' samples. The specimen was naive CXCR3+ CD8+ T cells from blood. Subset in this sample: CD45RO-CCR7+CD27+CD95- naive CD8+ T cells expressing CXCR3 (TNR3+). This CDR3 reads CASSSLLRDAVQYF. Drawing the rest from reference TRBV7-2 and TRBJ2-7, the complete variable domain is GAGVSQSPSNKVTEKGKDVELRCDPISGHTALYWYRQSLGQGLEFLIYFQGNSAPDKSGLPSDRFSAERTGGSVSTLTIQRTQQEDSAVYLCASSSLLRDAVQYFGPGTRLTVT.